This T cell receptor beta chain emerged from a study of blood T cell repertoires in COVID-19. Study context: Donors in the United States, Italy and Spain gave samples during acute or convalescent COVID-19. From T cells, B-cell-depleted T cells, or PBMCs came the material, which was cDNA or gDNA.

TCRdb's table, derived via immunoSEQ multiplex PCR, lists solely in-frame clones and lacks some. The table records some 110,000 clones, 82% of them present only once. The CDR3 contains 14 residues. V was clipped by 3 bases and J by 3 bases; unmatched bases: 5. Germline V gene lookup returns CDR1 ENHRY and CDR2 SYGVKD. The rearrangement uses TRBV10-3 and TRBJ2-7, with TRBD1 matching 7 bases. The clonotype comes from a woman aged 70 to 79 with acute or convalescent COVID-19. The sequenced sample was peripheral blood. The CDR3: CAISDVGGNYEQYF. The CDR3 nucleotides are TGTGCCATCAGTGATGTAGGGGGCAACTACGAGCAGTACTTC.